This T cell receptor (beta chain) appears in the sequencing data of a study of T cells in Graves' hyperthyroidism and ophthalmopathy. This clonotype was counted many times. The junction differs from germline at one of its ends, possibly a read error. This CDR3 has 16 residues. CDR1 and CDR2 from the germline V gene are KGHSH and LQKENI. Researchers took RNA transcripts and amplified the TCR beta CDR3 regions from them. The HTBI set primed first-round TCR CDR3 RT-PCR. TCRdb used MiXCR to reprocess the multiplex PCR reads, holding one entry per CDR3 protein. The table records about 200,000 distinct CDR3 sequences, less than 20% of them present only once.

The specimen was blood. The chain is built from TRBV18 and TRBJ2-1, with 10 bases fitting TRBD2. The TCR was taken from a woman between 45 and 60 years old with Graves' hyperthyroidism. CDR3 amino acids: CASSPPQREGLNEQFF. CDR3 coding DNA: TGTGCCAGCTCCCCACCGCAGCGGGAGGGTCTGAATGAGCAGTTCTTC.